Below are 26 T cell receptor beta chains sequenced from a single sample in a study of shared clonotypes between healthy human individuals. Produced via immunoSEQ multiplex PCR; TCRdb's table is partial and in-frame only. This repertoire shows roughly 2.4 million clones, approximately 96% found once; its top ten account for more than 0.1%. Sequencing used naive CD4+ T cells sorted from blood. Subset reported: CD45RA+ positively selected. These receptors were taken from a man in his late teens or twenties in good health.

The V call is TRBV9, the J call TRBJ1-2; a possible D gene is TRBD1 (5 bases). This CDR3 is built from 15 residues. V dropped 0 bases and J dropped 4 bases, with 13 bases sitting between them. From germline, CDR1 is SGDLS and CDR2 YYNGEE. CDR3 amino acids: CASSVGLDGGYGYTF. The CDR3 DNA reads TGTGCCAGCAGCGTAGGCCTTGATGGGGGCTATGGCTACACCTTC.

J is TRBJ1-3 and V is TRBV6-6, with D unclear. CDR1 is MNHNY, CDR2 SVGAGI, per germline (reference sequence). Trimming removed 6 bases at V and 0 bases at J, with 15 bases between. The CDR3 sequence is 16 residues long. The CDR3 nucleotides read TGTGCCAGCAGCCCACCCGGACGCGGCTCTGGAAACACCATATATTTT. It yields the protein CASSPPGRGSGNTIYF.

This clone was seen just once. The rearrangement uses TRBV18 and TRBJ2-1, with 10 bases matching TRBD2. Per the germline V gene, CDR1 is KGHSH and CDR2 is LQKENI. V shed 2 bases and J 10 bases; nucleotides not matched to a gene: 17. This CDR3 spans 18 amino acids. The CDR3, as DNA: TGTGCCAGCTCACCAATAAATGGGGCGGTAGCGGGAGGAAAAGAGCAGTTCTTC. It is translated as CASSPINGAVAGGKEQFF.

The chain combines TRBV7-9 with TRBJ2-1, with 7 bases matching TRBD2. Germline V CDR1 and CDR2: SEHNR, FQNEAQ (reference sequence). The length of the CDR3 is 15 residues. Trimming at V came to 11 bases and at J to 7 bases, leaving 17 bases not matched to a gene. DNA for the CDR3: TGTGCCCTACGGGGCAGGGAGGGCCGAGGGAATGAGCAGTTCTTC. As protein: CALRGREGRGNEQFF.

This clone showed up just once. The chain employs TRBV6-1 and TRBJ1-2; unclear D gene. Trimming took off 10 bases at V and 4 bases at J, with 22 bases between the two ends. The germline gives CDR1 MNHNS, CDR2 SASEGT. The CDR3 contains 15 residues. The CDR3 reads CATYPVKGIIYGYTF. Here the CDR3 DNA reads TGTGCCACCTACCCTGTGAAAGGCATAATCTATGGCTACACCTTC.

The CDR3 loop is CASSVDRRDEQYF. The CDR3 DNA reads TGTGCCAGTAGCGTGGACAGGAGGGACGAGCAGTACTTC. The chain has TRBV19 and TRBJ2-7, with D perhaps matching TRBD1 (7 bases). The CDR3 is made up of 13 amino acids. Germline CDR1 reads LNHDA; CDR2 reads SQIVND (reference sequence). Trimming removed 6 bases from V and 5 bases from J, with 14 bases in between.

The genes are TRBV28 and TRBJ1-5; tentative D call: TRBD1 (5 bases). In germline, CDR1 is MDHEN, CDR2 SYDVKM. With 7 bases removed from V and 0 bases from J, the gap between germline ends came to 7 bases. This CDR3 is built from 13 residues. DNA of the CDR3: TGTGCCAGCACAGGGAATAGCAATCAGCCCCAGCATTTT. Its protein is CASTGNSNQPQHF.

The chain carries TRBV11-3 and TRBJ2-6, with D tentatively TRBD1 (5 bases). Germline values: CDR1 SGHNT, CDR2 YENEEA. CDR3 length: 15 amino acids. Trimming left V 4 bases short and J 0 bases short, with 7 bases between. Here the CDR3 DNA reads TGTGCCAGCAGCTCGCAGGGCTCTGGGGCCAACGTCCTGACTTTC. It specifies CASSSQGSGANVLTF.

This clone was counted between two and nine times. The chain is built from TRBV5-5 and TRBJ1-3, with 8 bases that match TRBD1. In germline, CDR1 is SGHKS, CDR2 YYEKEE (reference sequence). With 4 bases clipped from V and 0 bases from J, the junction kept 3 bases outside the gene matches. The CDR3 totals 15 residues. The CDR3 is CASSITGGSGNTIYF. In DNA, the CDR3 is TGTGCCAGCAGCATTACAGGGGGCTCTGGAAACACCATATATTTT.

V is TRBV18 and J is TRBJ2-7; 9 bases match TRBD2. V dropped 6 bases and J dropped 3; count of bases not matched to a gene: 9. CDR1 and CDR2 (germline): KGHSH, LQKENI. The CDR3 is made up of 15 amino acids. The CDR3 is CASSLAGVSYYEQYF. The CDR3 bases are TGTGCCAGCTCCTTAGCGGGAGTTTCCTACTACGAGCAGTACTTC.

The chain joins TRBV7-9 to TRBJ1-4; D gene ambiguous. The germline gives CDR1 SEHNR, CDR2 FQNEAQ (reference sequence). V was cut by 2 bases and J by 5 bases, with 12 bases left in between. This CDR3 has 15 amino acids. The CDR3 DNA reads as TGTGCCAGCAGCTTAAATTGGGCGGGGAATGAAAAACTGTTTTTT. Translation gives CASSLNWAGNEKLFF.

Of note for this clone: Other DNA sequences in the sample encode the same CDR3. V gene TRBV5-6 combines with J gene TRBJ2-7; 10 bases fit TRBD2. Trimming at V came to 0 bases and at J to 4 bases, leaving 4 bases not matched to a gene. From germline, CDR1 is SGHDT and CDR2 YYEEEE. The CDR3 spans 15 residues. CDR3 in DNA: TGTGCCAGCAGCTTGGGAGCGGGAGGGCCATACGAGCAGTACTTC. The encoded protein is CASSLGAGGPYEQYF.

The chain joins TRBV19 to TRBJ1-6; 11 nucleotides match TRBD1. Germline V gene sequence: CDR1 LNHDA, CDR2 SQIVND (reference sequence). The junction had 7 bases not matched to a gene; V was cut back by 3 bases and J by 9 bases. The CDR3 contains 16 residues. The CDR3 loop is CASSIEVGQGGSPLHF. The DNA for the CDR3 is TGTGCCAGTAGTATCGAAGTGGGACAGGGGGGTTCACCCCTCCACTTT.

The chain recombines TRBV18 with TRBJ1-2; D is unresolved. Germline CDR1 KGHSH, CDR2 LQKENI. This CDR3 region has 15 residues. Deletions cut 3 bases from V and 0 bases from J, with 11 bases between. The chain's CDR3 is CASSPGGSANYGYTF. In DNA form, the CDR3 reads TGTGCCAGCTCACCTGGTGGTTCTGCTAACTATGGCTACACCTTC.

As to this clone: At one end the junction does not follow the germline gene, possibly because of a read error. The chain is built from TRBV7-7 and TRBJ1-3, with D maybe TRBD1 (5 bases). Germline V gene lookup returns CDR1 SSHAT and CDR2 FNYEAQ (reference sequence). The CDR3 sequence is 15 residues long. The CDR3 loop is CASSSGVDSGNTIYF. CDR3 nucleotides: TGTGCTAGCAGCTCGGGGGTGGACTCTGGAAACACCATATATTTT.

The chain links TRBV27 to TRBJ2-2; D is uncertain. Trimming left V 5 bases short and J 5 bases short, with 6 bases between. The CDR3 is 12 amino acids. CDR1 and CDR2 (germline): MNHEY, SMNVEV (reference sequence). In nucleotides, the CDR3 is TGTGCCAGCAGTCTCTTAACCGGGGAGCTGTTTTTT. This gives the protein CASSLLTGELFF.

On this clone: Other DNA sequences from this sample encode an identical CDR3 as well. V and J are TRBV2 and TRBJ2-5; D not resolved. V gave up 4 bases and J gave up 5 bases, with 5 bases separating them. Germline loops: CDR1 SNHLY, CDR2 FYNNEI. The CDR3 has 11 residues. CDR3 region: CASSGLETQYF. Written as DNA, the CDR3 is TGTGCCAGCAGTGGGCTTGAGACCCAGTACTTC.

The chain combines TRBV19 with TRBJ1-2, with D unresolved. V lost 0 bases, J lost 4 bases, and 12 bases lay in between. Germline V CDR1 and CDR2: LNHDA, SQIVND (reference sequence). The CDR3 length is 15 residues. The CDR3 nucleotides read TGTGCCAGTAGTATAGATACGGACGAAGCCTATGGCTACACCTTC. Protein sequence: CASSIDTDEAYGYTF.

The CDR3 region is CASSPIGGIQETQYF. The CDR3 DNA follows: TGCGCCAGCAGCCCCATTGGAGGGATCCAAGAGACCCAGTACTTC. The chain joins TRBV5-1 to TRBJ2-5; the D gene is possibly TRBD2 (6 bases). The CDR3 runs to 15 residues. Trimming stripped 4 bases from V and 1 base from J, with 14 bases between. Germline CDR1 and CDR2: SGHRS and YFSETQ.

The chain combines TRBV10-2 with TRBJ1-1, with D possibly matching TRBD1 (5 bases). The CDR3 has 15 amino acids. V lost 0 bases to trimming and J lost 1 base, with 9 bases between them. The germline V gene encodes CDR1 WSHSY and CDR2 SAAADI. As DNA, the CDR3 is TGCGCCAGCAGTGAGTCGGGGCGGGGGAACACTGAAGCTTTCTTT. It is translated as CASSESGRGNTEAFF.

A note on this clone: Other DNA sequences within the sample encode an identical CDR3. This chain connects TRBV6-1 to TRBJ2-7; TRBD1 agrees at 10 bases. Germline values: CDR1 MNHNS, CDR2 SASEGT. CDR3 length equals 14 residues. Losses at the gene ends were 7 bases for V and 2 bases for J; bases not matched to a gene: 5. CDR3 sequence (DNA): TGTGCCAGCAATCGGGACAGGGGCGCCTACGAGCAGTACTTC. This encodes CASNRDRGAYEQYF.

The CDR3 loop reads CASSLDGGPGGGTQYF. In DNA, the CDR3 is TGTGCCAGCAGCTTAGACGGGGGGCCCGGCGGTGGTACGCAGTATTTT. The chain has TRBV11-2 and TRBJ2-3, with D perhaps matching TRBD2 (7 bases). Trimming cost V 0 bases and J 8 bases, with 18 bases left between them. Germline CDR1 reads SGHAT; CDR2 reads FQNNGV. This CDR3 contains 16 residues.

The J gene is TRBJ2-7, the V gene TRBV7-6; D uncertain. CDR3 size: 14 residues. Trimming removed 0 bases from V and 1 base from J, with 7 bases in between. Germline CDR1 and CDR2: SGHVS and FNYEAQ. This chain's CDR3 is CASSLADGSYEQYF. The CDR3 coding sequence is TGTGCCAGCAGCTTAGCTGACGGTTCCTACGAGCAGTACTTC.

With regard to this clone: Additional DNA sequences in this sample encode the identical CDR3. The rearrangement links TRBV6-6 to TRBJ2-7; TRBD1 aligns across 9 bases. Unmatched junction bases numbered 4, after V lost 6 bases and J lost 4 bases. Germline CDR1 reads MNHNY; CDR2 reads SVGAGI (reference sequence). The CDR3 loop spans 13 amino acids. CDR3: CASRPGQGYEQYF. The DNA for the CDR3 is TGTGCCAGCAGACCGGGACAGGGTTACGAGCAGTACTTC.

V usage is TRBV5-1 and J usage is TRBJ2-6; D gene unclear. There are 16 residues in the CDR3. V was shortened by 0 bases and J by 0 bases, with 7 bases between the two germline ends. The germline gives CDR1 SGHRS, CDR2 YFSETQ. The CDR3: CASSLGPDSGANVLTF. DNA for the CDR3: TGCGCCAGCAGCTTGGGCCCGGACTCTGGGGCCAACGTCCTGACTTTC.

This chain uses TRBV7-2 with TRBJ1-1; D may be TRBD1 (6 bases). V dropped 4 bases and J dropped 0 bases, with 9 bases sitting between them. The V gene's germline CDR1 is SGHTA and CDR2 FQGNSA. The CDR3 has 14 amino acids. CDR3: CASSYGGLNTEAFF. CDR3 sequence (DNA): TGTGCCAGCAGCTACGGGGGGCTGAACACTGAAGCTTTCTTT.